The 29 T cell receptor beta chains below were found in one sample sequenced in a study of T cell repertoires and Cas9 in healthy adults. The protocol was immunoSEQ multiplex PCR, while the TCRdb copy is restricted to in-frame clones and leaves out a portion. The sample includes 13,000 to 15,000 clones, approximately 91% seen only once; the top ten take 2% to 2.5%. The material sequenced was Tregs (CD4+, CD25+, CD127-, CD137-, CD154-) from PBMCs; culture status not recorded. The receptors were sampled from a human donor in good health.

The CDR3 region has the DNA TGTGCCTGGAGTGTTCGTAGGGGAAGCTCCTATAATTCACCCCTCCACTTT. Translating gives CAWSVRRGSSYNSPLHF. The J gene is TRBJ1-6, the V gene TRBV30; D possibly corresponds to TRBD1 (5 bases). Germline CDR1 reads GTSNPN; CDR2 reads SVGIG (reference sequence). With 0 bases removed from V and 0 bases from J, the gap between germline ends came to 12 bases. The CDR3 runs 17 residues.

The rearrangement links TRBV19 to TRBJ2-2, with D unresolved. Germline loops: CDR1 LNHDA, CDR2 SQIVND (reference sequence). The CDR3 has 14 amino acids. Trimming stripped 5 bases from V and 0 bases from J, with 7 bases between. The CDR3 DNA reads as TGTGCCAGTAGTCGGGTCCCGAACACCGGGGAGCTGTTTTTT. This encodes CASSRVPNTGELFF.

V and J are TRBV7-2 and TRBJ2-7; D is unclear. Trimming cost V 5 bases and J 5 bases, with 10 bases left between them. Germline lookup yields CDR1 SGHTA and CDR2 FQGNSA. The CDR3 is made up of 12 amino acids. The CDR3 reads CASSQAADEQYF. For the CDR3, the DNA is TGTGCCAGCAGCCAGGCAGCAGACGAGCAGTACTTC.

This sequence joins TRBV6-4 and TRBJ1-6, with 10 nucleotides matching TRBD1. From germline, CDR1 is MRHNA and CDR2 SNTAGT. The CDR3 covers 15 residues. V shed 6 bases, J shed 8 bases, and the junction held 7 bases outside the gene matches. CDR3 amino acids: CASSETGTGDSPLHF. The CDR3 DNA follows: TGTGCCAGCAGCGAGACCGGGACAGGGGATTCACCCCTCCACTTT.

The CDR3 sequence is CASIQAGAETQYF. In DNA form, the CDR3 reads TGTGCCAGCATCCAAGCGGGGGCAGAGACCCAGTACTTC. The rearrangement uses TRBV6-5 and TRBJ2-5; 8 bases are shared with TRBD2. The CDR3 totals 13 residues. V gave up 7 bases and J gave up 4 bases; unmatched junction bases: 5. Germline V gene sequence: CDR1 MNHEY, CDR2 SVGAGI.

The chain joins TRBV6-1 to TRBJ1-6; the match to TRBD1 covers 10 bases. CDR1 and CDR2 (germline): MNHNS, SASEGT. J was trimmed by 9 bases and V by 0 bases; bases with no gene match: 11. CDR3 size: 18 residues. CDR3 in DNA: TGTGCCAGCAGTGAAGCAAGAAAGACAGGGGGCGCGATTTCACCCCTCCACTTT. The encoded protein is CASSEARKTGGAISPLHF.

The rearrangement links TRBV6-1 to TRBJ2-5; the match to TRBD2 covers 9 bases. The CDR3 spans 14 residues. The junction had 6 bases not matched to a gene; V was cut back by 9 bases and J by 1 base. Germline values: CDR1 MNHNS, CDR2 SASEGT. This CDR3 reads CARVRGGAQETQYF. Here the CDR3 DNA reads TGTGCCAGAGTACGCGGGGGGGCCCAAGAGACCCAGTACTTC.

V is TRBV10-2 and J is TRBJ1-6, with TRBD1 identical over 7 bases. After removal of 6 bases from V and 7 bases from J, the junction contained 9 bases not matched to a gene. Germline V lookup: CDR1 WSHSY, CDR2 SAAADI. This CDR3 contains 15 residues. The chain's CDR3 is CASSHYRGPNSPLHF. CDR3 sequence (DNA): TGCGCCAGCAGCCACTACAGGGGACCCAATTCACCCCTCCACTTT.

CDR3 DNA: TGTGCCAGCAGCCGCGACTCTGGGGCCAACGTCCTGACTTTC. Protein: CASSRDSGANVLTF. The chain carries TRBV7-2 and TRBJ2-6; D unresolved. Per the germline V gene, CDR1 is SGHTA and CDR2 is FQGNSA. This CDR3 has 14 amino acids. V was shortened by 5 bases and J by 0 bases, with 5 bases between the two germline ends.

This chain links TRBV5-1 with TRBJ1-2, with D unresolved. Trimming removed 0 bases at V and 0 bases at J, with 9 bases between. The CDR3 loop spans 15 amino acids. Germline V lookup: CDR1 SGHRS, CDR2 YFSETQ. The CDR3 protein is CASSLGFSANYGYTF. CDR3 bases: TGCGCCAGCAGCTTGGGATTTTCAGCTAACTATGGCTACACCTTC.

The rearrangement joins TRBV5-1 to TRBJ1-1, with D uncertain. V shed 5 bases and J shed 4 bases, with 12 bases lying between them. Germline V gene sequence: CDR1 SGHRS, CDR2 YFSETQ. This CDR3 has 13 residues. The CDR3 DNA reads as TGCGCCAGCAGATCGGTCCCTTCCACTGAAGCTTTCTTT. It codes for CASRSVPSTEAFF.

The chain couples TRBV19 to TRBJ2-5; a possible D gene is TRBD1 (6 bases). The J call is in doubt because the DNA end fits TRBJ2-7 better. The CDR3 contains 18 residues. The germline CDR1 and CDR2 sequences are LNHDA and SQIVND (reference sequence). The CDR3 sequence: CASSKNFELSDRTYEQYF. The CDR3 DNA reads TGTGCCAGTAGTAAAAATTTTGAACTGTCGGACAGAACCTACGAGCAGTACTTC.

This clone was recorded once. This chain connects TRBV4-1 to TRBJ2-3; 8 bases agree with TRBD1. The CDR3 covers 16 residues. Trimming at V came to 0 bases and at J to 0 bases, leaving 2 bases not matched to a gene. CDR1 is MGHRA, CDR2 YSYEKL, per germline. The CDR3 here is CASSQDWDRSTDTQYF. DNA for the CDR3: TGCGCCAGCAGCCAAGATTGGGACAGGAGCACAGATACGCAGTATTTT.

The chain employs TRBV6-9 and TRBJ2-6; D unresolved. V lost 5 bases, J lost 1 base, and 9 bases lay in between. CDR3 length: 15 amino acids. CDR1 and CDR2 (germline): MNHGY, SVAAGI. CDR3 in DNA: TGTGCCAGCAGTAACCTGCTTTCTGGGGCCAACGTCCTGACTTTC. It specifies CASSNLLSGANVLTF.

The chain is built from TRBV7-2 and TRBJ2-5; perhaps TRBD1 as D (6 bases). In germline, CDR1 is SGHTA, CDR2 FQGNSA. This CDR3 region has 15 residues. The V end was cut by 1 base, the J end by 5 bases, with 14 bases between. The CDR3 DNA follows: TGTGCCAGCAGCTTAGTCCGGGGACAAGTGGAGACCCAGTACTTC. Translation gives CASSLVRGQVETQYF.

The rearrangement links TRBV6-5 to TRBJ1-2, with D possibly TRBD1 on 6 matching bases. The V and J ends lost 5 bases and 4 bases respectively, with 14 bases between them. The CDR3 extends over 14 amino acids. Germline assignment: CDR1 MNHEY and CDR2 SVGAGI. DNA of the CDR3: TGTGCCAGCAGTAGACAGGAGGGTAGCTATGGCTACACCTTC. Protein: CASSRQEGSYGYTF.

This chain links TRBV5-6 with TRBJ2-1; D is possibly TRBD1 or TRBD2 (5 bases each). With 4 bases removed from V and 6 bases from J, the gap between germline ends came to 14 bases. CDR1 is SGHDT and CDR2 is YYEEEE in the germline V gene. This CDR3 spans 14 amino acids. The CDR3 sequence is CASSLRGRGNEQFF. The CDR3 DNA follows: TGTGCCAGCAGCCTACGGGGAAGGGGCAATGAGCAGTTCTTC. Looking up the rest from reference TRBV5-6 and TRBJ2-1 gives the full variable domain: DAGVTQSPTHLIKTRGQQVTLRCSPKSGHDTVSWYQQALGQGPQFIFQYYEEEERQRGNFPDRFSGHQFPNYSSELNVNALLLGDSALYLCASSLRGRGNEQFFGPGTRLTVL.

The rearrangement links TRBV7-2 to TRBJ1-1, with 8 nucleotides matching TRBD1. This CDR3 has 15 amino acids. J was trimmed by 5 bases and V by 4 bases; bases with no gene match: 9. Germline values: CDR1 SGHTA, CDR2 FQGNSA. This CDR3 is CASSSGGQGRTEAFF. CDR3 sequence (DNA): TGTGCCAGCAGCTCAGGGGGCCAGGGTCGGACTGAAGCTTTCTTT.

The chain joins TRBV5-6 to TRBJ1-1, with 7 bases identical to TRBD1. Losses at the gene ends were 4 bases for V and 0 bases for J; bases not matched to a gene: 9. Per the germline V gene, CDR1 is SGHDT and CDR2 is YYEEEE. CDR3 length equals 16 residues. The CDR3 reads CASSPRTGKMNTEAFF. The CDR3 DNA sequence: TGTGCCAGCAGCCCCCGGACAGGTAAAATGAACACTGAAGCTTTCTTT. The entire variable domain, with the rest obtained from reference TRBV5-6 and TRBJ1-1, is as follows: DAGVTQSPTHLIKTRGQQVTLRCSPKSGHDTVSWYQQALGQGPQFIFQYYEEEERQRGNFPDRFSGHQFPNYSSELNVNALLLGDSALYLCASSPRTGKMNTEAFFGQGTRLTVV.

The chain joins TRBV28 to TRBJ2-7; either TRBD1 or TRBD2 may supply D (5 bases each). The ends were cut back, 5 bases at V and 0 bases at J, with 17 bases in the middle. CDR3 length: 16 residues. Germline V gene sequence: CDR1 MDHEN, CDR2 SYDVKM. The CDR3 DNA follows: TGTGCCAGCAGTGCACTGTGGGACGGAAACTCCTACGAGCAGTACTTC. Its protein is CASSALWDGNSYEQYF.

This CDR3 reads CASSLGGGPYEQYF. CDR3 sequence (DNA): TGCGCCAGCAGCTTGGGCGGGGGCCCCTACGAGCAGTACTTC. The chain uses TRBV5-1 and TRBJ2-7; the D gene is possibly TRBD2 (7 bases). V was trimmed by 0 bases and J by 2 bases, leaving 9 bases between them. This CDR3 is 14 amino acids long. Germline values: CDR1 SGHRS, CDR2 YFSETQ.

The chain links TRBV29-1 to TRBJ2-5, with a possible D match to TRBD2 (5 bases). The CDR3 loop spans 12 amino acids. Germline CDR1 and CDR2: SQVTM and ANQGSEA. The V gene lost 6 bases and the J gene lost 4 bases, with 12 bases spanning the gap. CDR3 in amino acids: CSVGPSRETQYF. CDR3 bases: TGCAGCGTAGGCCCTAGCAGAGAGACCCAGTACTTC.

The V and J genes are TRBV5-4 and TRBJ2-7; D is unresolved. The CDR3 has 13 amino acids. Germline CDR1 reads SGHNT; CDR2 reads YYREEE (reference sequence). Trimming removed 2 bases at V and 7 bases at J, with 13 bases between. In DNA, the CDR3 is TGTGCCAGCAGCTTCCGGACGGTTACTGAGCAGTACTTC. This encodes CASSFRTVTEQYF.

The rearrangement joins TRBV2 to TRBJ1-1, with 7 positions matching TRBD1. J lost 5 bases, V lost 6 bases, and 6 bases had no gene match. Germline V gene sequence: CDR1 SNHLY, CDR2 FYNNEI. CDR3 length: 13 amino acids. The CDR3 DNA is TGTGCCAGCAGCGAACAGGGGTGGACTGAAGCTTTCTTT. Its translation: CASSEQGWTEAFF.

The rearrangement joins TRBV19 to TRBJ2-1; 9 bases agree with TRBD1. Trimming cost V 4 bases and J 7 bases; bases outside gene matches: 8. This CDR3 contains 15 residues. The germline V gene encodes CDR1 LNHDA and CDR2 SQIVND (reference sequence). CDR3 in DNA: TGTGCCAGTAGTACGCCGGGACAGGGCACAAATGAGCAGTTCTTC. As protein: CASSTPGQGTNEQFF.

The V call is TRBV28, the J call TRBJ1-4; D gene unclear. Germline V gene lookup returns CDR1 MDHEN and CDR2 SYDVKM. This CDR3 contains 17 residues. V was cut by 6 bases and J by 5 bases, with 22 bases left in between. The DNA for the CDR3 is TGTGCCAGCAGCAAAACAGCTGGGTACCCGCTGAATGAAAAACTGTTTTTT. Its translation is CASSKTAGYPLNEKLFF.

The chain recombines TRBV14 with TRBJ1-2; D unresolved. Germline CDR1 and CDR2: SGHDN and FVKESK. Trimming took off 4 bases at V and 2 bases at J, with 14 bases between the two ends. The CDR3 is 15 residues long. The CDR3 loop is CASSLQNSPNYGYTF. The CDR3 nucleotides read TGTGCCAGCAGCCTTCAAAATTCGCCCAACTATGGCTACACCTTC. Supplemented by reference TRBV14 and TRBJ1-2, the full variable domain reads EAGVTQFPSHSVIEKGQTVTLRCDPISGHDNLYWYRRVMGKEIKFLLHFVKESKQDESGMPNNRFLAERTGGTYSTLKVQPAELEDSGVYFCASSLQNSPNYGYTFGSGTRLTVV.

This sequence joins TRBV10-3 and TRBJ1-4, with 7 nucleotides matching TRBD1. This CDR3 contains 15 residues. The trim removed 0 bases at V and 8 bases at J, leaving 6 bases unmatched. Per germline, CDR1 ENHRY and CDR2 SYGVKD. The CDR3 nucleotides read TGTGCCATCAGTGAGTCCGCAGGGGGTCGGGAAAAACTGTTTTTT. Encoded protein: CAISESAGGREKLFF.

The V gene is TRBV27, the J gene TRBJ2-6; D ambiguous. Trimming cost V 3 bases and J 0 bases, with 12 bases left between them. Germline V gene data show CDR1 as MNHEY and CDR2 as SMNVEV (reference sequence). The CDR3 totals 17 residues. The CDR3 coding sequence is TGTGCCAGCAGTTTCAAGGGTATAAGCTCTGGGGCCAACGTCCTGACTTTC. This translates into CASSFKGISSGANVLTF.